Listed here is a single T cell receptor beta chain. Antigen unknown. Both 60 Vbeta primers and 13 Jbeta primers went into the PCR. Libraries were prepared by immunoSEQ multiplex PCR; TCRdb keeps only in-frame clonotypes and omits some of them. The sample table sets out roughly 100,000 clones. These data come from a study of cytomegalovirus exposure and HLA in healthy donors. Overall study results and limits: Reports credit the classifier with highly specific, highly sensitive diagnosis of cytomegalovirus status. It emerged from a later analysis that several of the most significant clusters appeared to be linked to common viral pathogens.

Germline values: CDR1 LNHNV, CDR2 YYDKDF (reference sequence). The CDR3 is made up of 13 amino acids. The V end was cut by 1 base, the J end by 5 bases, with 8 bases between. The rearrangement uses TRBV15 and TRBJ2-5, with D uncertain. The sequence derives from a woman aged 25 to 39 in good health and CMV-seronegative. Sequenced sample: PBMCs. The CDR3 sequence is CATSRVRMETQYF. CDR3 nucleotide sequence: TGTGCCACCAGCAGAGTTAGAATGGAGACCCAGTACTTC.